The source of this T cell receptor beta chain is a study of T cells and copy number aberrations in small-cell lung cancer (dated by TCRdb to 2020 to 2023). With respect to the entire study: Whole-exome sequencing of the same tumor regions was paired with TCR repertoire sequencing so that T cell metrics could be related to mutations and copy number aberrations. Tumor TCR data were available for 16 to 20 patients, and TCR data from both tumor and normal tissue were available for about 14 patients. Study-level results and caveats: Compared with adjacent lung tissue, tumors showed lower T-cell density, richness and clonality, although the density difference was not significant. Every specimen was formalin-fixed paraffin-embedded tissue, a material known to introduce sequencing artifacts. Because surgical resection is uncommon in small-cell lung cancer, the study was limited by a small sample size, and the findings need validation.

At the junction V is shortened by 0 bases and J by 9 bases, with 13 bases in between. From a lookup of the germline V gene, CDR1 and CDR2 are SGHRS and YFSETQ. From its cysteine to its phenylalanine, the CDR3 spans 15 amino acids. This entry keeps only the CDR3 DNA: 45 bases, framed from base 1. The donors were limited-stage small-cell lung cancer patients whose surgical resection took place in Hangzhou, China, between about 2008 and 2020. All donors were treated with upfront surgery without preoperative chemotherapy or radiotherapy, and immunotherapy was not given to any donor before or after surgery. In the sequenced cohort of 19 patients, every patient was either a smoker or a heavy second-hand smoker. Adjacent normal lung was taken at least 2 cm away from the tumor margin, and two pathologists confirmed by morphology that the adjacent normal lung was free of malignant cells. Multi-region TCR-beta sequencing of resected limited-stage small-cell lung cancers and of tumor-adjacent lung tissue was performed to characterize T cell repertoire heterogeneity. The AllPrep DNA/RNA FFPE Kit (Qiagen) was used to extract genomic DNA from FFPE tissue.

Concerning this clone: No cognate antigen has been identified for it. There are no base qualities to consult, and no much larger clone falls within one base.

TCR-beta CDR3 regions were amplified from genomic DNA with the immunoSEQ hsTCRB Kit using multiplexed V- and J-gene primers. Unique DNA barcodes were added in a second PCR, and the samples were pooled together with a negative control and a positive control. Sequencing of the pooled TCR-beta libraries was performed on an Illumina MiSeq using a 150-cycle paired-end protocol. In the source study's methods: Adaptive Biotechnologies processed the raw sequencing data into a report containing normalized, annotated TCR-beta repertoires. To compute T-cell density, TCR-beta templates were normalized to usable DNA, with usable DNA estimated through amplification of housekeeping genes. Richness counted unique rearrangements, and clonality was defined as 1 minus Pielou's evenness. TCRdb took over this immuneACCESS table, retaining in-frame rearrangements with V and J assigned. Such tables are incomplete; in checked studies, under half of the missing clones stem from an unresolved V gene, and the remainder is unexplained. V and J calls and clone size are given by that table; D and trimming were obtained from the DNA. The sample profile shows 7,500 to 10,000 clones; over 60% of them were found once. 25% to 35% of the sample is taken by the ten largest.

Sequenced material: normal tissue next to the tumor. This TCR was recovered from a man aged 55 to 70 with small cell lung cancer. This chain is built from TRBV5-1 and TRBJ1-6, and the D gene may be TRBD1, 6 bases matching. The CDR3 amino acid sequence is: CASSLEGQTGSPLHF. Here is the DNA: TGCGCCAGCAGCTTGGAAGGACAGACAGGTTCACCCCTCCACTTT.